This T cell receptor (beta chain) was documented in a study of blood T cell repertoires in COVID-19. Study-level background: Whether acute or convalescent, the COVID-19 samples came from the United States, Italy and Spain. In each case, the material was cDNA or gDNA derived from T cells, B-cell-depleted T cells, or PBMCs.

The data were produced by immunoSEQ multiplex PCR, yet TCRdb's version contains in-frame clones alone and is incomplete. The sample yields about 300,000 clones, 80% to 90% seen once. Cohort placement rested on clinical history that participants reported themselves. The CDR3 is 14 residues long. Germline V gives CDR1 SGHTA, CDR2 FQGNSA. V gave up 2 bases and J gave up 5 bases, with 12 bases separating them. This receptor was obtained from a man aged 25-45 years who had recovered from COVID-19. This rearrangement joins TRBV7-2 to TRBJ2-5; no definite D call. The sequenced material came from PBMCs or T cells enriched from blood (not recorded which). In nucleotides, the CDR3 is TGTGCCAGCAGCTTATTTTCAGCAGCGGAGACCCAGTACTTC. It specifies CASSLFSAAETQYF.